These T cell receptor beta chains were read from a single sample in a study of blood T cell repertoires in COVID-19. Profiled with immunoSEQ multiplex PCR; TCRdb holds only in-frame clones, not every one. The sample has roughly 15,000 clones; about 80% are singletons. Sequencing was performed on peripheral blood. These receptor sequences come from a woman aged 55-69 years with acute or convalescent COVID-19. The CDR3 runs from the conserved cysteine through the conserved F or W. Fields, in order: D gene, J gene, CDR3 length, V gene, clone size, CDR3 DNA, CDR3 protein. A D gene is named only where the DNA matches it firmly. Not every row has a clone size; where given, it reads once, few, many or a size class.

-,TRBJ2-3,15,TRBV7-2,-,TGTGCCAGCAGCTTAGTCCGGACTATCACAGATACGCAGTATTTT,CASSLVRTITDTQYF
-,TRBJ2-1,17,TRBV15,-,TGTGCCACCAGCACCTTAACCGGACAGAACTCCTACAATGAGCAGTTCTTC,CATSTLTGQNSYNEQFF
TRBD1,TRBJ2-7,18,TRBV11-3,-,TGTGCCAGCAGCTTAGATTTTGAACCGGGACAGGGTTCTTACGAGCAGTACTTC,CASSLDFEPGQGSYEQYF
-,TRBJ1-6,13,TRBV30,-,TGTGCCTGGAATTGGGGCACTGACTCACCCCTCCACTTT,CAWNWGTDSPLHF
TRBD2,TRBJ2-1,15,TRBV5-6,-,TGTGCCAGCAGCCACCGGGGGGGTTCCTACAATGAGCAGTTCTTC,CASSHRGGSYNEQFF
TRBD2,TRBJ2-1,15,TRBV28,-,TGTGCCAGCAGTTTTTTAGCGGGAGGGCCGGTTGAGCAGTTCTTC,CASSFLAGGPVEQFF
TRBD1,TRBJ1-1,14,TRBV7-2,-,TGTGCCAGCAGCCCCACGACAGGGATCACTGAAGCTTTCTTT,CASSPTTGITEAFF
-,TRBJ2-3,14,TRBV7-3,once,TGTGCCAGCAGCTTAGGGCAGGGAGGAGATACGCAGTATTTT,CASSLGQGGDTQYF
-,TRBJ2-2,16,TRBV6-2/TRBV6-3,-,TGTGCCAGCAGTCGGCCCTTTGACAAACCCACCGGGGAGCTGTTTTTT,CASSRPFDKPTGELFF
-,TRBJ2-1,14,TRBV27,-,TGTGCCAGCAGTTCCCTTCCCTCCTACAATGAGCAGTTCTTC,CASSSLPSYNEQFF
TRBD1,TRBJ1-4,15,TRBV28,-,TGTGCCAGCAGTTTTACTGGGACAGCTAATGAAAAACTGTTTTTT,CASSFTGTANEKLFF
TRBD1,TRBJ1-1,16,TRBV6-1,few,TGTGCCAGCAGTGGGTATTTGGCAGGGGGCTACACTGAAGCTTTCTTT,CASSGYLAGGYTEAFF
-,TRBJ2-2,13,TRBV12-3/TRBV12-4,-,TGTGCCAGCAGTTTTTCCAGCACCGGGGAGCTGTTTTTT,CASSFSSTGELFF
-,TRBJ1-2,14,TRBV7-9,-,TGTGCCAGCAGTTACCTGGGTATCGGAGGTGGCTACACCTTC,CASSYLGIGGGYTF
TRBD1,TRBJ2-7,14,TRBV7-2,-,TGTGCCAGCAGCTCGAGGACAGGGGGCTACGAGCAGTACTTC,CASSSRTGGYEQYF
TRBD2,TRBJ2-3,16,TRBV11-2,once,TGTGCCAGCAGCTTAGTACCGGGGGGGCCGACACATACGCAGTATTTT,CASSLVPGGPTHTQYF
-,TRBJ1-2,14,TRBV3-1/TRBV3-2,-,TGTGCCAGCAGCCAAGACCCCGTTGTCTATGGCTACACCTTC,CASSQDPVVYGYTF
TRBD1,TRBJ1-2,13,TRBV3-1/TRBV3-2,once,TGTGCCAGCAGCGACCGGGACAGGGGGAGCTACACCTTC,CASSDRDRGSYTF
TRBD2,TRBJ2-1,16,TRBV19,few,TGTGCCAGTAGTACGGGCGGGAGGGCCAGATACAATGAGCAGTTCTTC,CASSTGGRARYNEQFF
-,TRBJ1-1,16,TRBV19,-,TGTGCCAGTAGTATCACTCCAGGGAGGAAGGACACTGAAGCTTTCTTT,CASSITPGRKDTEAFF
-,TRBJ2-4,10,TRBV10-2,-,TGCGCCACCCTAGGTGGCATTCAGTACTTC,CATLGGIQYF
TRBD1,TRBJ2-5,15,TRBV27,-,TGTGCCAGCAGATACAACAGGGGGGCAGGGGAGACCCAGTACTTC,CASRYNRGAGETQYF
TRBD2,TRBJ2-1,12,TRBV7-2,-,TGTGCCAGCAGCTTAGGGGCGGGGGTGCAGTTCTTC,CASSLGAGVQFF
-,TRBJ2-1,16,TRBV21-1,-,TGTGCCAGCAGCAAGTGTGGCGGTAGCTCCTACAATGAGCAGTTCTTC,CASSKCGGSSYNEQFF
TRBD2,TRBJ2-1,18,TRBV4-1,-,TGCGCCAGCAGCCAACCGAGCGCTATGACGGGGGGGGGCAATGAGCAGTTCTTC,CASSQPSAMTGGGNEQFF
-,TRBJ2-5,14,TRBV10-3,-,TGTGCCATCAGTATCCTGGGGGCCCAAGAGACCCAGTACTTC,CAISILGAQETQYF
-,TRBJ1-1,13,TRBV10-2,-,TGCGCCAGCAATCGCGGAGGGGACACTGAAGCTTTCTTT,CASNRGGDTEAFF
-,TRBJ1-2,15,TRBV19,-,TGTGCCAGTAGTATAATCCGGGACAATAACTATGGCTACACCTTC,CASSIIRDNNYGYTF